The 11 T cell receptor beta chains listed next were all sequenced from one sample in a study of T cell responses to AZD1222 COVID-19 vaccine. The data were produced by immunoSEQ multiplex PCR, yet TCRdb's version contains in-frame clones alone and is incomplete. The sample records about 110,000 clones, roughly 93% being singletons. The sequencing used peripheral blood, collected 28 days after the second AZD1222 dose. The receptors were sampled from an adult who received the AZD1222 COVID-19 vaccine.

This chain joins TRBV7-6 and TRBJ2-6; 9 bases are shared with TRBD1. Germline assignment: CDR1 SGHVS and CDR2 FNYEAQ. V shed 2 bases and J 4 bases; nucleotides not matched to a gene: 9. The CDR3 sequence is 18 residues long. The CDR3, as DNA: TGTGCCAGCAGCTTAAGAGCGGGACAGGGTATCGGGGCCAACGTCCTGACTTTC. As protein: CASSLRAGQGIGANVLTF.

This CDR3 is CASSADSVAYEQYF. For the CDR3, the DNA is TGTGCCAGCAGCGCCGATTCAGTTGCCTACGAGCAGTACTTC. The chain carries TRBV11-3 and TRBJ2-7; D is ambiguous. The ends were cut back, 5 bases at V and 2 bases at J, with 13 bases in the middle. Germline V gives CDR1 SGHNT, CDR2 YENEEA. This CDR3 is 14 amino acids long.

V usage is TRBV3-1 (or the pseudogene TRBV3-2) and J usage is TRBJ2-3; D is uncertain. Germline CDR1 and CDR2: LGHDT and YNNKEL (reference sequence). The V end lost 1 base, the J end lost 4 bases, and 0 bases lay between the germline ends. The CDR3 has 11 residues. CDR3 in amino acids: CASSQADTQYF. Here the CDR3 DNA reads TGTGCCAGCAGCCAAGCAGATACGCAGTATTTT.

The chain has TRBV2 and TRBJ1-5; TRBD1 matches 7 bases. Trimming removed 5 bases from V and 4 bases from J; junction bases left unmatched: 8. The CDR3 runs 15 residues. Per germline, CDR1 SNHLY and CDR2 FYNNEI. The chain's CDR3 is CASSYNRGANQPQHF. CDR3 in DNA: TGTGCCAGCAGTTATAACAGGGGCGCAAATCAGCCCCAGCATTTT.

The chain employs TRBV5-5 and TRBJ2-7, with 7 nucleotides matching TRBD2. The CDR3 is made up of 15 amino acids. Germline V CDR1 and CDR2: SGHKS, YYEKEE (reference sequence). The V segment lost 0 bases and the J segment 3 bases; nucleotides outside the gene matches: 6. The CDR3 loop is CASSLAPGLNYEQYF. The CDR3 nucleotides read TGTGCCAGCAGCTTGGCCCCGGGACTAAACTACGAGCAGTACTTC.

This clone has only one observation. V and J are TRBV27 and TRBJ2-7; perhaps TRBD2 as D (5 bases). V was clipped by 6 bases and J by 3 bases, with 18 bases between them. This CDR3 comprises 15 residues. Germline V gene lookup returns CDR1 MNHEY and CDR2 SMNVEV (reference sequence). CDR3 sequence (DNA): TGTGCCAGCAGATGGGCAGCGGATTCTCGCTACGAGCAGTACTTC. It specifies CASRWAADSRYEQYF.

The rearrangement joins TRBV6-6 to TRBJ1-4; TRBD1 might be the D (5 bases). CDR1 and CDR2 from the germline V gene are MNHNY and SVGAGI (reference sequence). CDR3 size: 14 residues. V lost 4 bases to trimming and J lost 3 bases, with 9 bases between them. The CDR3 region is CASSLEGPNEKLFF. In DNA, the CDR3 is TGTGCCAGCAGTTTGGAGGGACCTAATGAAAAACTGTTTTTT.

The chain is built from TRBV23-1 and TRBJ2-5; perhaps TRBD1 as D (7 bases). TRBV23-1 is treated as an ORF (open reading frame) with a function not yet certain. The CDR3 runs to 14 residues. V was cut by 3 bases and J by 10 bases, with 18 bases left in between. The CDR3 coding sequence is TGCGCCAGCAGTCAGAGGGACAGAGGGGAGGACCAGTACTTC. This encodes CASSQRDRGEDQYF.

The genes are TRBV5-1 and TRBJ2-1, with TRBD2 identical over 12 bases. The germline gives CDR1 SGHRS, CDR2 YFSETQ. The junction had 6 bases not matched to a gene; V was cut back by 4 bases and J by 4 bases. The CDR3 spans 16 residues. CDR3 nucleotide sequence: TGCGCCAGCAGCCTCACAGGGACTAGCGGGTACAATGAGCAGTTCTTC. It yields the protein CASSLTGTSGYNEQFF.

This chain uses TRBV7-9 with TRBJ1-2, with D unclear. Trimming cost V 5 bases and J 7 bases, with 20 bases left between them. This CDR3 is 15 amino acids long. Germline values: CDR1 SEHNR, CDR2 FQNEAQ (reference sequence). The CDR3 DNA reads as TGTGCCAGCAGCCCGAATATAGTTCGGGCTCTTGGCTACACCTTC. This gives the protein CASSPNIVRALGYTF.

The chain has TRBV5-1 and TRBJ2-7, with D uncertain. Trimming removed 1 base at V and 2 bases at J, with 7 bases between. The CDR3 sequence is 13 residues long. Looked up from germline, CDR1 is SGHRS and CDR2 is YFSETQ. The CDR3 DNA reads as TGCGCCAGCAGCTTGAACCGGGCCTACGAGCAGTACTTC. Its protein product is CASSLNRAYEQYF.